This is a list of T cell receptor beta chains from one sample in a study of blood T cells in healthy people across ages. TCRdb re-analysed the 5' RACE reads in MiXCR, keeping a single row per CDR3 protein. The table includes about 640,000 distinct CDR3 sequences, roughly three fifths detected once. The sample was blood. The receptors derive from a man aged 55 to 70 in good health. The conserved cysteine and the conserved F or W are not part of the CDR3 here. Each record gives: J gene, V gene, CDR3 protein.

J gene: TRBJ1-1; V gene: TRBV6-6; CDR3 protein: ASSYSEGGLTF
J gene: TRBJ2-5; V gene: TRBV25-1; CDR3 protein: ASSARPRGPQETQY
J gene: TRBJ2-1; V gene: TRBV5-1; CDR3 protein: ASSGYRNEQF
J gene: TRBJ2-5; V gene: TRBV5-1; CDR3 protein: ASWLRETQY
J gene: TRBJ2-1; V gene: TRBV6-5; CDR3 protein: ASSQKGVSYNEQF
J gene: TRBJ2-6; V gene: TRBV6-5; CDR3 protein: ASSYSPVSGANVLT
J gene: TRBJ2-3; V gene: TRBV5-1; CDR3 protein: ASSLEPGSTDTQY
J gene: TRBJ2-5; V gene: TRBV20-1; CDR3 protein: SARDTTRETQY
J gene: TRBJ2-1; V gene: TRBV4-1; CDR3 protein: ASSPRPPGLANPYNEQF
J gene: TRBJ2-1; V gene: TRBV6-2/TRBV6-3; CDR3 protein: ASSPLYNEQF
J gene: TRBJ2-1; V gene: TRBV3-1; CDR3 protein: ASSPRGGGLLNEQF
J gene: TRBJ2-1; V gene: TRBV12-3/TRBV12-4; CDR3 protein: ASSLGGAEQF
J gene: TRBJ2-5; V gene: TRBV5-1; CDR3 protein: ASSFLGGGEQY
J gene: TRBJ2-7; V gene: TRBV7-8; CDR3 protein: ASSPGGAGGYEQY
J gene: TRBJ2-7; V gene: TRBV5-1; CDR3 protein: ASSFLLETDQFQDEQY
J gene: TRBJ1-5; V gene: TRBV9; CDR3 protein: ASSRTGGGNQPQH
J gene: TRBJ2-7; V gene: TRBV5-1; CDR3 protein: ASSLGVGEKAYEQY
J gene: TRBJ2-7; V gene: TRBV20-1; CDR3 protein: SALGLAGAYEQY
J gene: TRBJ2-7; V gene: TRBV2; CDR3 protein: ASSEAQGPQEQY